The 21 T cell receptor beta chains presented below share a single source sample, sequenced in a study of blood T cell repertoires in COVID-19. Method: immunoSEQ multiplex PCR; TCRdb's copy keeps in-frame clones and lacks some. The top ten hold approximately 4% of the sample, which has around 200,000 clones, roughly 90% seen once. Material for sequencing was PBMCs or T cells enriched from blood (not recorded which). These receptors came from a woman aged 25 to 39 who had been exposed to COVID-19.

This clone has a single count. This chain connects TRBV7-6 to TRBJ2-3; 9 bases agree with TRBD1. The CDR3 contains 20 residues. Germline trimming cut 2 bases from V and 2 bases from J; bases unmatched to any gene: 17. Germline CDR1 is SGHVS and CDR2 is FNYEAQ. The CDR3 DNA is TGTGCCAGCAGCTTAAGGTGGACCCGGGACAGGGTGGGGACCACAGATACGCAGTATTTT. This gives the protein CASSLRWTRDRVGTTDTQYF.

This CDR3 reads CASSFTGDNEQFF. Written as DNA, the CDR3 is TGCGCCAGCAGCTTTACCGGGGACAATGAGCAGTTCTTC. The gene calls are TRBV5-1 and TRBJ2-1, with D possibly TRBD2 on 5 matching bases. Trimming left V 2 bases short and J 5 bases short, with 8 bases between. The germline V gene encodes CDR1 SGHRS and CDR2 YFSETQ. There are 13 residues in the CDR3. Full variable domain (outside the CDR3, taken from reference TRBV5-1 and TRBJ2-1): KAGVTQTPRYLIKTRGQQVTLSCSPISGHRSVSWYQQTPGQGLQFLFEYFSETQRNKGNFPGRFSGRQFSNSRSEMNVSTLELGDSALYLCASSFTGDNEQFFGPGTRLTVL.

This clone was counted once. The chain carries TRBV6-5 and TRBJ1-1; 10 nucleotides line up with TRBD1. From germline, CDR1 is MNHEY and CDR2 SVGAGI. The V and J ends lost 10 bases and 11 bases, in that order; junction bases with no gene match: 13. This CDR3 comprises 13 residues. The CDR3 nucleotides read TGTGCCACCTGGACAGGGGGTCGGGGATGGGCTTTCTTT. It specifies CATWTGGRGWAFF.

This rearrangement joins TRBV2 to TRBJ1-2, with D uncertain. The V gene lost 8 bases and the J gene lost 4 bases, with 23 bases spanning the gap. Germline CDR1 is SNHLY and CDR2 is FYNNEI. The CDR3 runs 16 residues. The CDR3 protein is CASWQEAGMGSYGYTF. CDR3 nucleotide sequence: TGTGCCAGCTGGCAGGAGGCGGGGATGGGTAGCTATGGCTACACCTTC.

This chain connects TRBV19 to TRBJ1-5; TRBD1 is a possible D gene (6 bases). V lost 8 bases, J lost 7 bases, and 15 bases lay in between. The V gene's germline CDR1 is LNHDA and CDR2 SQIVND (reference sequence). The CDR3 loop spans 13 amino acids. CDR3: CASQGQLGQPQHF. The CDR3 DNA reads TGTGCCAGTCAAGGACAGCTCGGGCAGCCCCAGCATTTT. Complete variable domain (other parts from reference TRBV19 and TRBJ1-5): DGGITQSPKYLFRKEGQNVTLSCEQNLNHDAMYWYRQDPGQGLRLIYYSQIVNDFQKGDIAEGYSVSREKKESFPLTVTSAQKNPTAFYLCASQGQLGQPQHFGDGTRLSIL.

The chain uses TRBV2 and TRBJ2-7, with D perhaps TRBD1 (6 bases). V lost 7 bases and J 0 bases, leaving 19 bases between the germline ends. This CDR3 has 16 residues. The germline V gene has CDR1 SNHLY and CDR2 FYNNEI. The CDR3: CASTRGMGALSYEQYF. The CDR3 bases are TGTGCCAGCACCCGGGGCATGGGGGCCCTCTCCTACGAGCAGTACTTC. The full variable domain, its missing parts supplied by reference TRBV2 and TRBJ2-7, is EPEVTQTPSHQVTQMGQEVILRCVPISNHLYFYWYRQILGQKVEFLVSFYNNEISEKSEIFDDQFSVERPDGSNFTLKIRSTKLEDSAMYFCASTRGMGALSYEQYFGPGTRLTVT.

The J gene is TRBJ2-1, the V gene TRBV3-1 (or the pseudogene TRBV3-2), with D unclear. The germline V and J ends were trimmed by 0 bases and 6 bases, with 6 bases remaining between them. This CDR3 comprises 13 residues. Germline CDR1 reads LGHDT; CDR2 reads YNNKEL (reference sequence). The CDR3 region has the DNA TGTGCCAGCAGCCAAGATTCGGGCAATGAGCAGTTCTTC. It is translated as CASSQDSGNEQFF.

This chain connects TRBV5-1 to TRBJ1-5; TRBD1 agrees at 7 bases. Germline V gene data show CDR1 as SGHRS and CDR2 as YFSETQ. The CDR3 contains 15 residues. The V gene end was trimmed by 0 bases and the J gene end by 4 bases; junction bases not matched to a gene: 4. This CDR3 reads CASSLGPGQNQPQHF. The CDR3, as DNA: TGCGCCAGCAGCTTGGGCCCGGGACAGAATCAGCCCCAGCATTTT. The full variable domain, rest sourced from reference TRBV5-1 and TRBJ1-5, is KAGVTQTPRYLIKTRGQQVTLSCSPISGHRSVSWYQQTPGQGLQFLFEYFSETQRNKGNFPGRFSGRQFSNSRSEMNVSTLELGDSALYLCASSLGPGQNQPQHFGDGTRLSIL.

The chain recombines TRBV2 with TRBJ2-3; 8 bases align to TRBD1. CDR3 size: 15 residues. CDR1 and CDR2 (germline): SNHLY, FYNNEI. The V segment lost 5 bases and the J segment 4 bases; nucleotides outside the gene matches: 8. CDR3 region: CASSTDRGRADTQYF. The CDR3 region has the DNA TGTGCCAGCAGTACTGACAGGGGACGGGCAGATACGCAGTATTTT.

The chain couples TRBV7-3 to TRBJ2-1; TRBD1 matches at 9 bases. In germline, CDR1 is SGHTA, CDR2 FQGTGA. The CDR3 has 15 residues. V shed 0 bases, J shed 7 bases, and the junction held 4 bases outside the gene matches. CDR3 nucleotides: TGTGCCAGCAGCTTAACAGGGACAGGGAATAATGAGCAGTTCTTC. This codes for CASSLTGTGNNEQFF. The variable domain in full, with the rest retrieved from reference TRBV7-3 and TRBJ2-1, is GAGVSQTPSNKVTEKGKYVELRCDPISGHTALYWYRQSLGQGPEFLIYFQGTGAADDSGLPNDRFFAVRPEGSVSTLKIQRTERGDSAVYLCASSLTGTGNNEQFFGPGTRLTVL.

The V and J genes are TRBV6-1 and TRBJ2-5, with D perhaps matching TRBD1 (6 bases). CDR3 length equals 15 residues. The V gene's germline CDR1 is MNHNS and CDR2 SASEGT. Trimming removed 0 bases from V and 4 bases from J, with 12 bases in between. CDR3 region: CASSEANWGPETQYF. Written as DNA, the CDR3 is TGTGCCAGCAGTGAAGCCAACTGGGGGCCAGAGACCCAGTACTTC.

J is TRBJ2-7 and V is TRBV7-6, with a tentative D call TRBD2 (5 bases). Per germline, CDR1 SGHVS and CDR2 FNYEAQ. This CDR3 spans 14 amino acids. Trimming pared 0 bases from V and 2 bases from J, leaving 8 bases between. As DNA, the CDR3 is TGTGCCAGCAGCTTAGCCCCGGGGACCTACGAGCAGTACTTC. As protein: CASSLAPGTYEQYF.

CDR3 in amino acids: CAISETETSSGNTIYF. Written as DNA, the CDR3 is TGTGCCATCAGTGAAACAGAGACTAGCTCTGGAAACACCATATATTTT. V usage is TRBV10-3 and J usage is TRBJ1-3; D remains unclear. The CDR3 contains 16 residues. Germline CDR1 reads ENHRY; CDR2 reads SYGVKD. Trimming removed 3 bases from V and 0 bases from J, with 12 bases in between.

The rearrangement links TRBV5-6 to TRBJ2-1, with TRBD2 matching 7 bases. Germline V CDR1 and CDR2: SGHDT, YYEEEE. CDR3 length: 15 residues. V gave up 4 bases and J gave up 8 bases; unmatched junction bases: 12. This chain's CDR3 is CASSPSLTRGDEQFF. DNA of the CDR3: TGTGCCAGCAGCCCCAGTTTGACTCGGGGGGATGAGCAGTTCTTC.

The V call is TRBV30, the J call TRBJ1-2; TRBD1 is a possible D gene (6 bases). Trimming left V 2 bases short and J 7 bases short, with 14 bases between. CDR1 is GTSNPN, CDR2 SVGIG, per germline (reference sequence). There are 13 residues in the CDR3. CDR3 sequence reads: CAWSSPGQAGYTF. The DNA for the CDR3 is TGTGCCTGGAGTTCCCCGGGACAAGCTGGCTACACCTTC.

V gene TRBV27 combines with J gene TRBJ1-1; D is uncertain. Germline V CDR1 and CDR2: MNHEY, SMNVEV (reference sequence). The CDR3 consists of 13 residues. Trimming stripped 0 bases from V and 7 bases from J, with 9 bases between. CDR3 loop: CASSLSVRGEAFF. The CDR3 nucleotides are TGTGCCAGCAGTTTATCGGTCCGGGGTGAAGCTTTCTTT.

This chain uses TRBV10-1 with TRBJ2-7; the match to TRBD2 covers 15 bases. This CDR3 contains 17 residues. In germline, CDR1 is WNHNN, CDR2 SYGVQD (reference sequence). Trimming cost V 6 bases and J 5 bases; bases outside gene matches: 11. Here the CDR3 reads CASSPGTSGGLSDEQYF. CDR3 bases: TGCGCCAGCAGCCCCGGGACTAGCGGGGGGCTCTCGGACGAGCAGTACTTC.

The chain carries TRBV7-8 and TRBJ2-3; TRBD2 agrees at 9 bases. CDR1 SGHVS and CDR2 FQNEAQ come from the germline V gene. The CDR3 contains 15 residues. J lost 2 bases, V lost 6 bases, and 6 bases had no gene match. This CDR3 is CASRPSGGLTDTQYF. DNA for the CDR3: TGTGCCAGCAGGCCGAGCGGGGGGCTCACAGATACGCAGTATTTT.

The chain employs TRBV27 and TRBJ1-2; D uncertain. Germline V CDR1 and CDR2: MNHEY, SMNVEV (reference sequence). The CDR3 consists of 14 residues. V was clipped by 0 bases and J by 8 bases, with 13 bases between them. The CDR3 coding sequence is TGTGCCAGCAGTTTATCCCCGAGCTCTTGGGGCTACACCTTC. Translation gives CASSLSPSSWGYTF.

DNA for the CDR3: TGTGCCAGCAGCCCACAGGGGGCTTCACCCCTCCACTTT. Translating gives CASSPQGASPLHF. The V gene is TRBV9, the J gene TRBJ1-6; 9 bases are shared with TRBD1. The V and J ends lost 4 bases and 9 bases, in that order; junction bases with no gene match: 2. The CDR3 is made up of 13 amino acids. In germline, CDR1 is SGDLS, CDR2 YYNGEE. Full variable domain (outside the CDR3, taken from reference TRBV9 and TRBJ1-6): DSGVTQTPKHLITATGQRVTLRCSPRSGDLSVYWYQQSLDQGLQFLIQYYNGEERAKGNILERFSAQQFPDLHSELNLSSLELGDSALYFCASSPQGASPLHFGNGTRLTVT.

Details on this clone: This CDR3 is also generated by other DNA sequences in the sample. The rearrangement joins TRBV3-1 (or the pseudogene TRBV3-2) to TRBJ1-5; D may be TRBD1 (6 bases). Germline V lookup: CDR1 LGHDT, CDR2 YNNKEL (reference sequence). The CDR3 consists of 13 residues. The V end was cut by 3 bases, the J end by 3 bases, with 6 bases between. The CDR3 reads CASSQGANQPQHF. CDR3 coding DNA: TGTGCCAGCAGCCAGGGGGCCAATCAGCCCCAGCATTTT.